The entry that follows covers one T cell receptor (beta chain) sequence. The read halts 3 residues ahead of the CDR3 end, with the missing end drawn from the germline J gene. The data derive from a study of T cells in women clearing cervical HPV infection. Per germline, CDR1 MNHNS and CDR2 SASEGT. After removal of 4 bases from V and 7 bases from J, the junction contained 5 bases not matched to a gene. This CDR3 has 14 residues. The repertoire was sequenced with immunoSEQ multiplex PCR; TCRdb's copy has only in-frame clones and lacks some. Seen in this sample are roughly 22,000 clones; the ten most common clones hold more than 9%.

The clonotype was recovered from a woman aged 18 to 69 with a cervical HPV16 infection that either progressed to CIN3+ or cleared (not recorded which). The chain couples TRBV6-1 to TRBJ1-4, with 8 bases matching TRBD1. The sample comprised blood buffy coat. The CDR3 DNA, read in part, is TGTGCCAGCAGTGGACGGACAGGGCTTGAAAAA. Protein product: CASSGRTGLEK. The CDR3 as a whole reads CASSGRTGLEKLFF.